Listed below are T cell receptor beta chains from one sample, sequenced in a study of T cells after yellow fever vaccination. TCRdb reprocessed the 5' RACE reads with MiXCR, giving one entry per CDR3 protein. The sample lists 250,000 or so distinct CDR3 sequences; approximately 3.5% were seen once. Sequenced material: PBMCs, taken 15 days after the yellow fever booster vaccination. The receptors come from a man aged 18-30 years who received the YFV17D yellow fever vaccine. Each CDR3 is given with its conserved first and last residue. Fields, in order: clone size, D gene, V gene, J gene, CDR3 protein, CDR3 DNA. D genes are given only for firm matches. Clone size, where shown, is once, few, many, or a class for clones that have expanded.

>many|TRBD2|TRBV29-1|TRBJ2-5
CSVPGLAGGGETQYF
TGCAGCGTCCCCGGGCTAGCGGGGGGAGGAGAGACCCAGTACTTC
>.|.|TRBV4-3|TRBJ1-2
CASSQELPRWTSFGYTF
TGCGCCAGCAGCCAAGAGCTCCCCCGGTGGACAAGCTTTGGCTACACCTTC
>many|TRBD2|TRBV12-3/TRBV12-4|TRBJ2-1
CASSPTSGYNEQFF
TGTGCCAGCAGTCCAACTAGCGGCTACAATGAGCAGTTCTTC
>.|TRBD1|TRBV15|TRBJ1-2
CATSRDLGTRQGGHGYSF
TGTGCCACCAGCAGAGATCTTGGAACTCGACAGGGTGGTCATGGCTACAGCTTC
>many|.|TRBV29-1|TRBJ1-1
CSGRGGTEAFF
TGCAGCGGGAGAGGGGGTACTGAAGCTTTCTTT
>many|.|TRBV12-3/TRBV12-4|TRBJ2-3
CASSPDVDRTDTQYF
TGTGCCAGCAGTCCGGACGTAGATCGCACAGATACGCAGTATTTT
>many|TRBD2|TRBV7-3|TRBJ2-3
CASSQSSGAGDTQYF
TGTGCCAGCAGCCAATCTAGCGGGGCGGGAGATACGCAGTATTTT
>many|TRBD1|TRBV5-5|TRBJ1-2
CASSLSQTGTNYGYTF
TGTGCCAGCAGCCTATCTCAGACAGGGACTAACTATGGCTACACCTTC
>many|TRBD1|TRBV5-4|TRBJ2-6
CASSIPTGALSGANVLTF
TGTGCCAGCAGCATCCCGACAGGGGCCCTGAGTGGGGCCAACGTCCTGACTTTC
>many|TRBD1|TRBV10-3|TRBJ2-3
CAITRTGGHGGDTQYF
TGTGCCATCACCCGGACAGGGGGCCACGGCGGAGATACGCAGTATTTT
>many|.|TRBV12-3/TRBV12-4|TRBJ2-3
CASTPQARTDTQYF
TGTGCCAGCACCCCACAGGCGAGAACAGATACGCAGTATTTT
>many|.|TRBV4-1|TRBJ2-5
CASSQGAGEVETQYF
TGCGCCAGCAGCCAAGGTGCTGGAGAGGTAGAGACCCAGTACTTC
>many|.|TRBV2|TRBJ2-3
CASSEWGSNTDTQYF
TGTGCCAGCAGTGAATGGGGCAGCAACACAGATACGCAGTATTTT
>few|.|TRBV27|TRBJ2-7
CASSFTGTYEQYF
TGTGCCAGCAGTTTCACAGGTACCTACGAGCAGTACTTC
>many|TRBD2|TRBV9|TRBJ2-5
CASSRGLAGLQETQYF
TGTGCCAGCAGCAGAGGACTAGCGGGCCTCCAAGAGACCCAGTACTTC
>few|.|TRBV28|TRBJ2-6
CASSLPRSGANVLTF
TGTGCCAGCAGTTTGCCCCGCTCTGGGGCCAACGTCCTGACTTTC
>many|TRBD2|TRBV7-2|TRBJ2-1
CASSLPPSGGEQFF
TGTGCCAGCAGCTTACCCCCTAGCGGGGGTGAGCAGTTCTTC
>many|.|TRBV12-3/TRBV12-4|TRBJ2-5
CASSPRWTQYF
TGTGCCAGCAGTCCTCGATGGACCCAGTACTTC
>many|.|TRBV5-5|TRBJ1-2
CASSLEQVYGYTF
TGTGCCAGCAGCTTGGAACAGGTTTATGGCTACACCTTC
>many|TRBD2|TRBV30|TRBJ2-2
CAWGRGLSGTGELFF
TGTGCCTGGGGGAGGGGACTCTCCGGCACCGGGGAGCTGTTTTTT
>many|TRBD1|TRBV4-1|TRBJ1-2
CASSQGAPGQGDVYGYTF
TGCGCCAGCAGCCAAGGAGCTCCGGGACAGGGAGATGTCTATGGCTACACCTTC
>many|TRBD2|TRBV5-4|TRBJ2-2
CASSLSGGADTGELFF
TGTGCCAGCAGCTTGAGCGGGGGGGCGGACACCGGGGAGCTGTTTTTT
>many|.|TRBV7-9|TRBJ2-1
CASSQPSRQVSNEQFF
TGTGCCAGCAGTCAACCCTCCAGGCAAGTAAGCAATGAGCAGTTCTTC
>many|.|TRBV5-1|TRBJ1-1
CASSFGSLNTEAFF
TGCGCCAGCAGCTTTGGTTCCCTGAACACTGAAGCTTTCTTT
>few|TRBD2|TRBV5-1|TRBJ2-5
CASSLSGVQETQYF
TGCGCCAGCAGCTTGAGCGGGGTCCAAGAGACCCAGTACTTC
>few|TRBD2|TRBV27|TRBJ2-3
CASSLTGTSNPSTDTQYF
TGTGCCAGCAGTCTAACCGGGACTAGCAACCCAAGCACAGATACGCAGTATTTT
>.|TRBD1|TRBV18|TRBJ2-1
CASSPDRGLYNEQFF
TGTGCCAGCTCACCGGACAGGGGGCTTTACAATGAGCAGTTCTTC
>many|.|TRBV4-1|TRBJ2-2
CASSPSTGELFF
TGCGCCAGCAGCCCTAGCACCGGGGAGCTGTTTTTT
>few|TRBD2|TRBV19|TRBJ2-5
CASSKERGLGETQYF
TGTGCCAGTAGTAAAGAGCGGGGGTTGGGGGAGACCCAGTACTTC
>many|.|TRBV6-1|TRBJ2-3
CASTHRHRTDTQYF
TGTGCCAGCACCCATCGACATCGCACAGATACGCAGTATTTT
>many|.|TRBV7-2|TRBJ2-3
CASSFQAVGSDTQYF
TGTGCCAGCAGCTTCCAGGCGGTAGGATCAGATACGCAGTATTTT
>many|.|TRBV12-3/TRBV12-4|TRBJ2-3
CASRSGRTDTQYF
TGTGCCAGCAGATCTGGCCGCACAGATACGCAGTATTTT
>few|.|TRBV24-1|TRBJ2-5
CATSDSSDQETQYF
TGTGCCACCAGTGATTCTTCAGACCAAGAGACCCAGTACTTC
>many|.|TRBV18|TRBJ1-2
CASSPPRPPTYGYTF
TGTGCCAGCTCACCCCCCCGGCCTCCCACCTATGGCTACACCTTC
>many|.|TRBV5-4|TRBJ2-1
CASSLDGFSYNEQFF
TGTGCCAGCAGCTTGGACGGGTTCTCCTACAATGAGCAGTTCTTC
>many|.|TRBV10-3|TRBJ1-4
CAISESREKLFF
TGTGCCATCAGTGAGTCGAGGGAAAAACTGTTTTTT
>many|.|TRBV20-1|TRBJ1-5
CSARDPRAGINQPQHF
TGCAGTGCTAGAGATCCCCGGGCAGGGATCAATCAGCCCCAGCATTTT
>few|TRBD2|TRBV7-2|TRBJ2-1
CASILRGGINEQFF
TGTGCCAGCATCTTACGGGGGGGCATAAATGAGCAGTTCTTC
>.|.|TRBV4-1|TRBJ2-3
CASSHSSTDTQYF
TGCGCCAGCAGCCACTCCAGCACAGATACGCAGTATTTT
>many|TRBD1|TRBV3-1|TRBJ1-1
CASSQAGGLTEAFF
TGTGCCAGCAGCCAAGCAGGGGGGCTGACTGAAGCTTTCTTT
>many|TRBD2|TRBV5-1|TRBJ2-1
CASSLWPAGGSDEQFF
TGCGCCAGCAGCCTGTGGCCAGCGGGGGGATCGGATGAGCAGTTCTTC
>many|TRBD2|TRBV12-3/TRBV12-4|TRBJ2-3
CASGRGGITDTQYF
TGTGCCAGCGGACGGGGGGGGATAACAGATACGCAGTATTTT
>.|TRBD1|TRBV25-1|TRBJ1-2
CASSTDRDSFYGYTF
TGTGCCAGCAGTACCGACCGGGACAGCTTCTATGGCTACACCTTC
>many|TRBD1|TRBV4-3|TRBJ2-6
CASSQRGGLSGANVLTF
TGCGCCAGCAGCCAGAGAGGGGGCCTTTCCGGGGCCAACGTCCTGACTTTC
>many|.|TRBV5-4|TRBJ2-3
CASSSRDSSTDTQYF
TGTGCCAGCAGCTCCCGGGATTCTAGCACAGATACGCAGTATTTT
>many|.|TRBV12-3/TRBV12-4|TRBJ2-5
CASSLLPQEETQYF
TGTGCCAGCAGTTTACTTCCACAGGAAGAGACCCAGTACTTC
>many|.|TRBV4-1|TRBJ2-5
CASSQGDRNWVGETQYF
TGCGCCAGCAGCCAAGGAGACAGGAATTGGGTAGGCGAGACCCAGTACTTC
>many|.|TRBV7-2|TRBJ2-5
CASSTGRKETQYF
TGTGCCAGCAGCACCGGCCGGAAAGAGACCCAGTACTTC
>many|.|TRBV24-1|TRBJ1-2
CATSVDNYGYTF
TGTGCAACTTCGGTGGACAACTATGGCTACACCTTC
>many|.|TRBV5-1|TRBJ2-1
CASSPTRGSEQFF
TGCGCCAGCAGCCCCACCCGAGGTAGTGAGCAGTTCTTC
>many|.|TRBV30|TRBJ2-4
CAWSGWDPNIQYF
TGTGCCTGGAGTGGATGGGACCCTAACATTCAGTACTTC
>many|.|TRBV5-1|TRBJ2-5
CASSLRGSRETQYF
TGCGCCAGCAGCTTGCGGGGGTCTCGGGAGACCCAGTACTTC
>many|TRBD1|TRBV5-8|TRBJ2-3
CASSVRGDTQYF
TGTGCCAGCAGCGTCAGGGGGGATACGCAGTATTTT
>few|.|TRBV7-6|TRBJ2-2
CASRGQHTGELFF
TGTGCCAGCAGAGGACAGCACACCGGGGAGCTGTTTTTT
>many|TRBD1|TRBV10-3|TRBJ1-2
CAISKTGGEGGYTF
TGTGCCATCAGCAAGACAGGGGGAGAGGGTGGCTACACCTTC
>many|TRBD1|TRBV20-1|TRBJ1-3
CSAREGQGNTIYF
TGCAGTGCTAGAGAGGGACAGGGAAACACCATATATTTT
>.|.|TRBV10-3|TRBJ1-2
CATQGQSASNYGYTF
TGTGCCACCCAAGGACAGTCAGCCTCAAACTATGGCTACACCTTC
>many|.|TRBV30|TRBJ1-6
CAWTLWGRRNSPLHF
TGTGCCTGGACCCTGTGGGGGCGCAGGAATTCACCCCTCCACTTT